Listed here is a single T cell receptor beta chain. Its antigen is not known. The time point was: week 47, end of study. The vaccine gave 300 ug of a 20-mer mutant IDH1 peptide subcutaneously per dose. Here immunoSEQ multiplex PCR was the method, and the copy in TCRdb shows in-frame clones only, minus some. Among some 20,000 clones listed, 84% were seen once. In germline, CDR1 is SNHLY, CDR2 FYNNEI. The germline V and J ends were trimmed by 6 bases and 5 bases, with 4 bases remaining between them. The CDR3 has 11 amino acids. These data originate in a study of a mutant IDH1 vaccine in newly diagnosed glioma. Study-level information: Beginning 4-6 weeks after radiotherapy alone, or with temozolomide cycles, vaccination took place.

Study results and caveats: Among all patients, vaccine-induced immune responses occurred in about 93%.

The starting material was PBMCs, obtained from a glioma patient whose treatment included an IDH1 peptide vaccine. The J gene is TRBJ2-2, the V gene TRBV2; no definite D call. The clonotype was recovered from a man aged 35 to 55 with glioma. CDR3 nucleotides: TGTGCCAGCAGATTAACCGGGGAGCTGTTTTTT. Its translation: CASRLTGELFF.